The clone carrying this TCR beta chain appeared a single time. In the source study's methods: Nucleated cell number was recorded as an estimate derived from reference gene primer amplification. Some clones are missing from TCRdb's copy, which holds only in-frame ones; the method was immunoSEQ multiplex PCR. The V and J calls and clone size are taken from that table; D and trimming were inferred from the DNA. The repertoire holds some 33,000 clones, roughly 84% seen once, with under 2.5% in the top ten. V was pared by 5 bases and J by 7 bases, with 16 bases of the junction left unmatched. Germline lookup yields CDR1 SGHVS and CDR2 FQNEAQ. This CDR3 region has 17 residues. This sample stems from a study of blood T cell repertoires in COVID-19.

The receptor's source is a human donor in a cohort sampled during active COVID-19. Sequencing was done on a sample of peripheral blood. The J gene is TRBJ1-4, the V gene TRBV7-8; 7 bases are a match to TRBD1. CDR3 bases: TGTGCCAGCAGCCTGAACTTCGGACAGGTTAAGAGTGAAAAACTGTTTTTT. Translated: CASSLNFGQVKSEKLFF.